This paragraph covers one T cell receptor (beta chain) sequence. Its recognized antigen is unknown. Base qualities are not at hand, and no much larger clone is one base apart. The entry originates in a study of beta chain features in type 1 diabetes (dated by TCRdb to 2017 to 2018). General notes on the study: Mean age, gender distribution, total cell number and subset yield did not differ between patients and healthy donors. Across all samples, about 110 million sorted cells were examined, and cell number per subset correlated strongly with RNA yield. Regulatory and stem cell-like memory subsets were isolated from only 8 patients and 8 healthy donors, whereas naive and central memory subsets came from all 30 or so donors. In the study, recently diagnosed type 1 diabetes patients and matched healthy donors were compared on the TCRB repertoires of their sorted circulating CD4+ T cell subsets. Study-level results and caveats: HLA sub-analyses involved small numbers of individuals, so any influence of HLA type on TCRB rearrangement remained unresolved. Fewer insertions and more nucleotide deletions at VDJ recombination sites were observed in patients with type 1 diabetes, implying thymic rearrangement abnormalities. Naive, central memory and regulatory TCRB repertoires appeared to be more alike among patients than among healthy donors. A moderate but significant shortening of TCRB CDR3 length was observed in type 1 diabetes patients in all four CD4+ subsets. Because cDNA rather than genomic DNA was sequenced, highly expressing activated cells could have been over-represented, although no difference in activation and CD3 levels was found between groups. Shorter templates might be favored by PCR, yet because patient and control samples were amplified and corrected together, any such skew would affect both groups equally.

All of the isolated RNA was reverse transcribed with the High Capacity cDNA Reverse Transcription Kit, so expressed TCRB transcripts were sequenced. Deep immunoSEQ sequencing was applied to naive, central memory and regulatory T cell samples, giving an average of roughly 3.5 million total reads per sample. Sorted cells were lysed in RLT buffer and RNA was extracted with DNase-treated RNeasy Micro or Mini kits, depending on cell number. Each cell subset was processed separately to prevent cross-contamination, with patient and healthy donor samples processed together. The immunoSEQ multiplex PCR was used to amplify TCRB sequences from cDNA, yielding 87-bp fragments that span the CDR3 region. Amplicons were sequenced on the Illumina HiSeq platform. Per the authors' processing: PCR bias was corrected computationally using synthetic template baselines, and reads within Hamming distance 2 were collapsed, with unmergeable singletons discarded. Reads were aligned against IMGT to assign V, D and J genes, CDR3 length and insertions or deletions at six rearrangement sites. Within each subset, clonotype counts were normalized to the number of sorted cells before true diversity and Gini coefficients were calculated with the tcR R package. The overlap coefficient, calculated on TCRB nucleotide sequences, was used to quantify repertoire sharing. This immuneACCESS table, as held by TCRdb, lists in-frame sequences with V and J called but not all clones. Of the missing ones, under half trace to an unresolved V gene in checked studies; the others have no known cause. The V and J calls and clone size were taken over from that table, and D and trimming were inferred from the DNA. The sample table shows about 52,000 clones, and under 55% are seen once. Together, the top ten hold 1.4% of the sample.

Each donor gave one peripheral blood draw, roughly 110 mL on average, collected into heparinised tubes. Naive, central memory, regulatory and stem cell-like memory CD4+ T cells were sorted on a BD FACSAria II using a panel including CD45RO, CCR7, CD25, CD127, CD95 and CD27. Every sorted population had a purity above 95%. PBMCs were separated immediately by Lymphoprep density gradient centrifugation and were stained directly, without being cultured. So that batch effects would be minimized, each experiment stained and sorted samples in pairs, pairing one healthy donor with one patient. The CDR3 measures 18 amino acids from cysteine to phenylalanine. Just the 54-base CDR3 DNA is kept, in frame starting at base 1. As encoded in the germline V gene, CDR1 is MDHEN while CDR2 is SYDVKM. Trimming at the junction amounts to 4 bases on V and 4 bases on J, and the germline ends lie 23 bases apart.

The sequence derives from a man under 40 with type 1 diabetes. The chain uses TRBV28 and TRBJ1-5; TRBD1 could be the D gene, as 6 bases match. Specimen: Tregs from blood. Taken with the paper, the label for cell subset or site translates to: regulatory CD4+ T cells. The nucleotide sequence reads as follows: TGTGCCAGCAGTTCCCCCCAAAACTATCACAGGGAAAATCAGCCCCAGCATTTT. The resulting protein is CASSSPQNYHRENQPQHF.